Presented here are 8 T cell receptor beta chains from one specimen sequenced in a study of CD8+ T cells in alopecia areata. Sorting of pooled cutaneous lymph node cells used CD4, CD8alpha, NKG2D, NKG2ACE and other markers. cDNA prepared by RNA extraction and subsequent reverse transcription served as the template for sequencing. Measured with immunoSEQ multiplex PCR; TCRdb has only the in-frame clones, and not every one. This sample has under 350,000 clones, each found more than once. Sequencing used CD4+ T cells sorted from a lymph node. The source of these receptors is a C3H/HeJ mouse with alopecia areata. Strain haplotype (MHC): H2-k.

In its sample, this clone was seen a few times. Gene names and germline match the mouse. The read terminates 4 residues ahead of where the CDR3 ends, so the germline J gene completes it. This chain links TRBV19 with TRBJ2-7; perhaps TRBD1 as D (5 bases). The CDR3 extends over 13 amino acids. Trimming removed 2 bases from V and 2 bases from J, with 8 bases in between. Germline V gene lookup returns CDR1 FNHDT and CDR2 SITEND (reference sequence). The CDR3 is CASSIDSTYEQYF. The sequenced CDR3 bases are TGTGCCAGCAGTATTGACAGCACCTAT.

This clone was seen a few times. Mouse gene names and germline throughout. CDR3 protein: CTCSANREDSDYTF. CDR3 DNA (partial): TGCACCTGCAGTGCGAACAGGGAGGACTCC. The chain recombines TRBV1 with TRBJ1-2, with D possibly matching TRBD1 (6 bases). Read sequence stops 4 residues before the CDR3 end, and the germline J gene provides the missing end. CDR3 length: 14 residues. V lost 3 bases, J lost 3 bases, and 11 bases lay in between. Germline CDR1 reads NSQYPW; CDR2 reads LRSPGD (reference sequence).

Comment on this clone: Genes and germline are mouse. The part of the CDR3 DNA that was read is TGTGCCAGCGGTGATTCCGGGACAGGTGCAGAA. Translated: CASGDSGTGAE. The entire CDR3 reads CASGDSGTGAETLYF. This rearrangement joins TRBV13-2 to TRBJ2-3, with 7 bases fitting TRBD1. The read is 4 residues too short to cover the CDR3 end, so that end is filled in from the germline J gene. The ends lost 1 base at V and 1 base at J; junction bases unmatched: 3. Per the germline V gene, CDR1 is NNHNN and CDR2 is SYGAGS (reference sequence). The CDR3 runs 15 residues.

Concerning this clone itself: The gene symbols are mouse symbols. The observed sequence ends 4 residues before the CDR3 terminus, with the missing tail filled in from the germline J gene. The chain has TRBV13-3 and TRBJ2-7; 7 bases map to TRBD2. V trimming: 3 bases; J trimming: 2 bases; junction bases outside the gene matches: 5. Germline CDR1 NNHDY, CDR2 SYVADS. The CDR3 consists of 14 residues. The sequenced CDR3 bases are TGTGCCAGCAGTGTGCGACTGGGAGCCTAT. This sequence encodes CASSVRLGAY. The CDR3 as a whole reads CASSVRLGAYEQYF.

Worth noting for this clone: Gene names refer to mouse genes. The CDR3 end falls 4 residues outside the read, so it is completed with the germline J gene. The chain is built from TRBV12-1 and TRBJ2-5; TRBD2 agrees at 10 bases. Germline trimming cut 4 bases from V and 2 bases from J; bases unmatched to any gene: 5. This CDR3 contains 15 residues. From germline, CDR1 is SGHSN and CDR2 HYEKVE. The sequenced part of the CDR3 DNA is TGTGCCAGCTCCCATACTGGGGGGGTCCAAGAC. This gives the protein CASSHTGGVQD. Given in full, the CDR3 is CASSHTGGVQDTQYF.

This clone was seen only a few times. The gene names here belong to mouse. The CDR3 end is not reached by the read, which stops 4 residues before it; the germline J gene fills it in. V is TRBV5 and J is TRBJ2-1, with D perhaps TRBD1 (5 bases). Germline V gene sequence: CDR1 LGHNA, CDR2 YNLKQL (reference sequence). The CDR3 runs to 12 residues. The part of the CDR3 DNA that was read is TGTGCCAGCAGCCAAGGGACAACT. Translating gives CASSQGTT. The complete CDR3 sequence is CASSQGTTEQFF.

Many counts were recorded for this clone. Gene names and germline refer to mouse. The CDR3 is cut off 4 residues early in the read; its end comes from the germline J gene. Other DNA sequences in this specimen translate into the identical CDR3. V gene TRBV19 combines with J gene TRBJ2-2; D is uncertain. Germline-derived CDR1 and CDR2 are FNHDT and SITEND (reference sequence). The V end lost 5 bases, the J end lost 1 base, and 3 bases lay between the germline ends. The CDR3 consists of 12 residues. CDR3 protein: CASRQNTGQLYF. The sequenced CDR3 bases are TGTGCCAGCAGACAAAACACCGGG.

With regard to this clone: Gene names refer to mouse genes. CDR3 amino acids: CASGDLPPQSGAEQFF. The sequenced CDR3 bases are TGTGCCAGCGGTGATTTGCCCCCCCAGTCTGGGGCT. The rearrangement links TRBV13-2 to TRBJ2-1; weak D call: TRBD2 (5 bases). The observed sequence ends 4 residues before the CDR3 terminus, with the missing tail filled in from the germline J gene. The CDR3 runs 16 residues. Germline values: CDR1 NNHNN, CDR2 SYGAGS (reference sequence).